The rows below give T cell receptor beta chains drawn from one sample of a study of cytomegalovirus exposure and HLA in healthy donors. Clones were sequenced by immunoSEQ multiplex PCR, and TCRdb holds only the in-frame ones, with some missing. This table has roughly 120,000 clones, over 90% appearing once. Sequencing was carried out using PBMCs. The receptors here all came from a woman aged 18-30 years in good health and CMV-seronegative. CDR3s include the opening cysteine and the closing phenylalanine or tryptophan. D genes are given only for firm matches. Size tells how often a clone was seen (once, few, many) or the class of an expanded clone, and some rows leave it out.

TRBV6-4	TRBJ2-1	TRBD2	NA	TGTGCCAGCAGTCCGACTAGCGGGGGGGCCTATGAGCAGTTCTTC	CASSPTSGGAYEQFF
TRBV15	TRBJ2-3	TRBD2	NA	TGTGCCACCAGAGCGGGAGGGTTGACAGATACGCAGTATTTT	CATRAGGLTDTQYF
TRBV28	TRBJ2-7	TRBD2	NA	TGTGCCAGCACCGGTGAGGGAAGAGACCCCTTCAGCGGGACTAGCAGAACCCTCTCCTACGAGCAGTACTTC	CASTGEGRDPFSGTSRTLSYEQYF
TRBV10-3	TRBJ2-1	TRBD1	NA	TGTGCCATCAGCGCCGGGACAGGGCTCTACAATGAGCAGTTCTTC	CAISAGTGLYNEQFF
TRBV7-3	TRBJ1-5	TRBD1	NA	TGTGCCAGCAGCTCCGACAGGGATCAGCCCCAGCATTTT	CASSSDRDQPQHF
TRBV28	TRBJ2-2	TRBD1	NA	TGTGCCAGCAAATTTATGGGACAGGGGTCCACCGGGGAGCTGTTTTTT	CASKFMGQGSTGELFF
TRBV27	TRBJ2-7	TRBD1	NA	TGTGCCTCCGGGGGACAGGGGCCCCCCGAGCAGTACTTC	CASGGQGPPEQYF
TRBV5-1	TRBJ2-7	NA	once	TGCGCCAGCAGCTTGGCCACAGGGGGGGAGGACGAGCAGTACTTC	CASSLATGGEDEQYF
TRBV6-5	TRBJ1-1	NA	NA	TGTGCCAGCAGTTCGTCCCGGGCCGCGGGCACTGAAGCTTTCTTT	CASSSSRAAGTEAFF
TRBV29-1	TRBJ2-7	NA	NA	TGCAGCGCCCGGGGGAGGATCTACGAGCAGTACTTC	CSARGRIYEQYF
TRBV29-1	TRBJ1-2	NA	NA	TGCAGCGTTGAAGGGAAGGTGACAGATTATGGCTACACCTTC	CSVEGKVTDYGYTF
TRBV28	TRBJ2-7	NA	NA	TGTGCCAGCAGGACAGGAATCAGCTCCTACGAGCAGTACTTC	CASRTGISSYEQYF
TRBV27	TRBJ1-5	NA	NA	TGTGCCAGCAGGGTTGCGGGGAGCAATCAGCCCCAGCATTTT	CASRVAGSNQPQHF
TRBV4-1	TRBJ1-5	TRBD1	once	TGCGCCAGCAGCCAGTCGGGACAGGGGGCCGGTCAGCCCCAGCATTTT	CASSQSGQGAGQPQHF
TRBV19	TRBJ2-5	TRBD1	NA	TGTGCCAGTAGTATCGCCGGGACAGGGGACCACGGAGAGACCCAGTACTTC	CASSIAGTGDHGETQYF
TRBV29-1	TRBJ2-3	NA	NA	TGCAGCGTTGATGGAGGGGGCGCGGGAGATACGCAGTATTTT	CSVDGGGAGDTQYF
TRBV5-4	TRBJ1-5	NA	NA	TGTGCCAGCAGCTTGGGCGCCAATCAGCCCCAGCATTTT	CASSLGANQPQHF
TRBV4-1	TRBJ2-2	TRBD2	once	TGCGCCAGCAGCCAAGACGGGAGGGCGAACACCGGGGAGCTGTTTTTT	CASSQDGRANTGELFF
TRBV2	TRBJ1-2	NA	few	TGTGCCAGCAAGCCGACAAACTATGGCTACACCTTC	CASKPTNYGYTF
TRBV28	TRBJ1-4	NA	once	TGTGCCAGCAGTTTGGGTGACAGATGGATTGAAAAACTGTTTTTT	CASSLGDRWIEKLFF
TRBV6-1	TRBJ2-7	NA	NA	TGTGCCAGCCGATATTCGGGTACCTACGAGCAGTACTTC	CASRYSGTYEQYF
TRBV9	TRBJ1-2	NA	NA	TGTGCCAGCAGCCCCGGGGGGAATAACTATGGCTACACCTTC	CASSPGGNNYGYTF
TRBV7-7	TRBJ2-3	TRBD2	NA	TGTGCCAGCAGCCCAGGAGCGGGGGGCTCAAATACGCAGTATTTT	CASSPGAGGSNTQYF
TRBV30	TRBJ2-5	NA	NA	TGTGCCTGGAATAAAGGGGCTCCCCAAGAGACCCAGTACTTC	CAWNKGAPQETQYF
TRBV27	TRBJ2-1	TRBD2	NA	TGTGCCAGCAGTTCGGGGCAGGTGGGGGGGAATGAGCAGTTCTTC	CASSSGQVGGNEQFF
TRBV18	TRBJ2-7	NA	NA	TGTGCCAGCTCATCCCAGGGGGGAGGAGGCTCCTACGAGCAGTACTTC	CASSSQGGGGSYEQYF
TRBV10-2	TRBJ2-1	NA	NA	TGCGCCAGCAGGCCAGCGACGAGGTACAATGAGCAGTTCTTC	CASRPATRYNEQFF
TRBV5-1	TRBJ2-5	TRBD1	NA	TGCGCCAGCAGCGTTCACGGACAGGGGGACCGGGAGACCCAGTACTTC	CASSVHGQGDRETQYF
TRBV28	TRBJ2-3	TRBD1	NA	TGTGCCAGCAGGCCCATAGGGACAGGGATTTTCACAGATACGCAGTATTTT	CASRPIGTGIFTDTQYF
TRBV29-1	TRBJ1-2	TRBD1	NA	TGCAGCGTTGAAGCAGGGTACAGGGGTGTAGGCTACACCTTC	CSVEAGYRGVGYTF
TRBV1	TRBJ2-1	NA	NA	TGCACCAACCTTTCGGGGGGGAGCTCCTACAATGAGCAGTTCTTC	CTNLSGGSSYNEQFF
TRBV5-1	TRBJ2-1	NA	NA	TGCGCCAGCAGAATACCCGGGACACGGACCTACAATGAGCAGTTCTTC	CASRIPGTRTYNEQFF
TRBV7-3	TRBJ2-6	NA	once	TGTGCCAGCAGTTTGACGGGCTCTGGGGCCAACGTCCTGACTTTC	CASSLTGSGANVLTF
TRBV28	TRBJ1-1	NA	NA	TGTGCCACTCAGGCTTACACTGAAGCTTTCTTT	CATQAYTEAFF
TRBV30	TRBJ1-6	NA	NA	TGTGCCTGGAGTGAAGGACAGCCTAATTCACCCCTCCACTTT	CAWSEGQPNSPLHF
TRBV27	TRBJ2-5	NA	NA	TGTGCCAGCAGTTTGATGACAGGAGCTGAAGAGACCCAGTACTTC	CASSLMTGAEETQYF
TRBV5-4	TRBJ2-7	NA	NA	TGTGCCAGCAGCTTTCCGGGTATCGACGAGCAGTACTTC	CASSFPGIDEQYF
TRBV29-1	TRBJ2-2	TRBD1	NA	TGCAGCGCAGTATCCGGGACAGCGAACACCGGGGAGCTGTTTTTT	CSAVSGTANTGELFF
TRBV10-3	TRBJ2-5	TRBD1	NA	TGTGCCATTGGAACGGGACAGACAAGGGCCCAAGAGACCCAGTACTTC	CAIGTGQTRAQETQYF
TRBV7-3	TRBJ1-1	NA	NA	TGTGCCAGCAGCTTAACCGACATGGGCCCCGCCAACTTT	CASSLTDMGPANF
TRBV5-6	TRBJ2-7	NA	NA	TGTGCCAGCAGCTTGGCCTCAGGGAATCCTTACTTC	CASSLASGNPYF
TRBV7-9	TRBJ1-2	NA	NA	TGTGCCAGCAGCCCGACTGAAAGGTACTATGGCTACACCTTC	CASSPTERYYGYTF
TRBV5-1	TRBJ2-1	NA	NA	TGCGCCAGCAGCGGAGCCGGAGCACAGTTCTTC	CASSGAGAQFF
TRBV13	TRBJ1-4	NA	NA	TGTGCCAGCAGCTTAGGTGCGGCCTATCCTAATGAAAAACTGTTTTTT	CASSLGAAYPNEKLFF
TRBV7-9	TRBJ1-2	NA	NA	TGTGCCAGCAGCTTAGAGAGAAGGGGAGGCTACACCTTC	CASSLERRGGYTF
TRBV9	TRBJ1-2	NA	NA	TGTGCCAGCAGCAATGACAGAGAGTGGGAAGGCTACACCTTC	CASSNDREWEGYTF
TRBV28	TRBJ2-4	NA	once	TGTGCCAGCAGTTTCCATCCCCTGACAGGAATAGCAAACATTCAGTACTTC	CASSFHPLTGIANIQYF
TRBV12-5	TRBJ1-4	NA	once	TGTGCTAGTGGTTTGGTACAAAGGGGGAAACTGTTTTTT	CASGLVQRGKLFF
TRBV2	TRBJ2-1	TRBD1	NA	TGTGCCAGCAGCCGGACAGGGCCCAACAATGAGCAGTTCTTC	CASSRTGPNNEQFF
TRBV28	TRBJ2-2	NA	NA	TGTGCCAGCAGTTGGTGGGGAGGGAACACCGGGGAGCTGTTTTTT	CASSWWGGNTGELFF
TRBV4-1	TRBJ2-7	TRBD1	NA	TGCGCCAGCAGCTCGACCGGGGGGACAGGGAGCGACGAGCAGTACTTC	CASSSTGGTGSDEQYF
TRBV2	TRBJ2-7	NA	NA	TGTGCCAGCACTCCCGGGGGAAACATTTACGAGCAGTACTTC	CASTPGGNIYEQYF
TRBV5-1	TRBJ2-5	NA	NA	TGCGCCAGCAGCTCCTCCTCGTACCAAGAGACCCAGTACTTC	CASSSSSYQETQYF
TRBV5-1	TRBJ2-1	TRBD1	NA	TGCGCCAGCAGCTTGGGGACAGGGGGCCCGGTCTACAATGAGCAGTTCTTC	CASSLGTGGPVYNEQFF
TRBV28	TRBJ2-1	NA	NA	TGTGCCAGCAGCCCCTCCCCAGGGGACAATGAGCAGTTCTTC	CASSPSPGDNEQFF